The TCR beta chain described here comes from a study of tumor-infiltrating lymphocytes in oesophageal squamous cell carcinoma. TCRdb recomputed calls from the PCR reads with MiXCR, one row per CDR3 protein. The data show 9,500 or so distinct CDR3 sequences, about 54% seen once. Trimming left V 5 bases short and J 5 bases short, with 12 bases between. CDR3 length: 13 residues. Germline CDR1 reads SGHTA; CDR2 reads FQGTGA. The chain recombines TRBV7-3 with TRBJ2-5, with TRBD1 as a possible D gene (6 bases). The sample was esophageal tumor tissue. This receptor was taken from a female donor with esophageal squamous cell carcinoma. The CDR3 coding sequence is TGTGCCAGCAGCATACAGGGTTCGGAGACCCAGTACTTC. Protein: CASSIQGSETQYF.